The 29 T cell receptor beta chains below were found in one sample sequenced in a study of tumor and adjacent non-tumor tissue in lung cancer. A modified ARM-PCR protocol with three rounds of nested PCR amplified TCRbeta. A single record per CDR3 protein comes from TCRdb applying MiXCR to the multiplex PCR reads. The sample comprises 120,000 or so distinct CDR3 sequences, around three fifths of which are singletons, and about 13% rests with the top ten. This sample's RNA came from whole unsorted tissue. The sequenced sample was lung tumor tissue. The receptors were sampled from a man aged 25 to 40 with non-small cell lung cancer.

This clonotype was seen at least ten times. The gene calls are TRBV6-6 and TRBJ1-5; perhaps TRBD1 as D (6 bases). The V and J ends lost 4 bases and 4 bases respectively, with 8 bases between them. CDR1 and CDR2 (germline): MNHNY, SVGAGI (reference sequence). The CDR3 runs to 13 residues. As DNA, the CDR3 is TGTGCCAGCAGTTTACAGGGAAATCAGCCCCAGCATTTT. This sequence encodes CASSLQGNQPQHF.

On this clonotype itself: The junction departs from the called germline gene at one end, perhaps through a read error. The genes are TRBV11-2 and TRBJ2-3; TRBD1 matches 8 bases. The CDR3 is made up of 13 amino acids. Germline V lookup: CDR1 SGHAT, CDR2 FQNNGV. The CDR3 sequence: CASSRTGSDMQYF. The CDR3 coding sequence is TGTGCCAGCAGCCGGACAGGGAGTGATATGCAGTATTTT.

This clonotype was counted many times. The V call is TRBV6-2 or TRBV6-3, the J call TRBJ1-5; D is uncertain. V was shortened by 2 bases and J by 0 bases, with 5 bases between the two germline ends. The CDR3 sequence is 14 residues long. Germline V lookup: CDR1 MNHEY, CDR2 SVGEGT. In nucleotides, the CDR3 is TGTGCCAGCAGTTACGGGTATAGCAATCAGCCCCAGCATTTT. Translating gives CASSYGYSNQPQHF.

A few counts support this clonotype. The junction and the germline gene differ at one end; a read error may be behind it. For the CDR3, the DNA is TGTGCCAGCAGCCCACGGAAGGGGCATGGCTACACATTC. Translation: CASSPRKGHGYTF. The genes are TRBV7-9 and TRBJ1-2; maybe TRBD1 (5 bases). Germline lookup yields CDR1 SEHNR and CDR2 FQNEAQ (reference sequence). This CDR3 has 13 amino acids. Supplemented by reference TRBV7-9 and TRBJ1-2, the full variable domain reads DTGVSQNPRHKITKRGQNVTFRCDPISEHNRLYWYRQTLGQGPEFLTYFQNEAQLEKSRLLSDRFSAERPKGSFSTLEIQRTEQGDSAMYLCASSPRKGHGYTFGSGTRLTVV.

The gene calls are TRBV6-1 and TRBJ1-2, with a tentative D call TRBD1 (6 bases). The CDR3 runs to 14 residues. Germline values: CDR1 MNHNS, CDR2 SASEGT. Trimming took 2 bases from V and 8 from J, leaving 15 bases between them. In nucleotides, the CDR3 is TGTGCCAGCAGTGAAAGGGACATGAAGGCCGGCTACACCTTC. As protein: CASSERDMKAGYTF.

The rearrangement links TRBV10-1 to TRBJ1-5; D call uncertain. Germline CDR1 and CDR2: WNHNN and SYGVQD (reference sequence). V was trimmed by 5 bases and J by 9 bases, leaving 14 bases between them. The CDR3 length is 13 residues. CDR3 residues: CASSSYSGRPQHF. The CDR3 nucleotides read TGCGCCAGCAGTTCATACAGCGGTCGGCCCCAGCATTTT.

The chain links TRBV11-2 to TRBJ2-3; tentative D call: TRBD2 (6 bases). The CDR3 is 18 residues long. Looked up from germline, CDR1 is SGHAT and CDR2 is FQNNGV. V lost 5 bases and J 5 bases, leaving 26 bases between the germline ends. The CDR3 DNA follows: TGTGCCAGCAGCCTGGGAGATGATCAGCTCGGGAGAGTAGATACGCAGTATTTT. It encodes CASSLGDDQLGRVDTQYF.

As to this clonotype: Just one base apart from a much larger clone, this may be a read error. The genes are TRBV5-4 and TRBJ2-3; D is ambiguous. This CDR3 region has 14 residues. Germline V gene sequence: CDR1 SGHNT, CDR2 YYREEE (reference sequence). V lost 2 bases to trimming and J lost 9 bases, with 16 bases between them. Here the CDR3 DNA reads TGTGCCAGCAGCTTTCCGGCGGCGATTGAGACGCAGTATTTT. This sequence encodes CASSFPAAIETQYF.

A word on this clonotype: A clone one base away is much larger, so this may be a read error. The chain employs TRBV12-3 or TRBV12-4 and TRBJ2-4; 7 bases line up with TRBD2. The ends lost 8 bases at V and 0 bases at J; junction bases unmatched: 1. The CDR3 has 13 residues. The CDR3 region has the DNA TGTGCCAGCGGGGAGGGAGCCAAAAACATTCAGTACTTC. Amino acid sequence: CASGEGAKNIQYF.

The CDR3 spells CSATDRDGKYF. CDR3 bases: TGCAGTGCTACCGACAGAGACGGGAAGTACTTC. The J gene is TRBJ2-7, the V gene TRBV20-1; possibly TRBD1 or TRBD2 for D (5 bases each). V lost 4 bases and J lost 11, with 15 bases in between. The length of the CDR3 is 11 residues. Germline V CDR1 and CDR2: DFQATT, SNEGSKA (reference sequence).

This clonotype appeared a single time. It may be a read error: a sequence one base away is much more abundant. The J gene is TRBJ2-3, the V gene TRBV20-1; the match to TRBD2 covers 7 bases. The CDR3 length is 14 residues. The germline V gene has CDR1 DFQATT and CDR2 SNEGSKA (reference sequence). V lost 6 bases and J lost 0; bases outside the gene matches: 6. CDR3 residues: CSAPSSGSTDTQYF. The CDR3, as DNA: TGCAGTGCACCCTCTAGCGGAAGCACAGATACGCAGTATTTT.

Worth noting for this clonotype: A much larger clone lies a single base off, so this may be a read error. The J gene is TRBJ1-6, the V gene TRBV6-2 or TRBV6-3; D call uncertain. Germline values: CDR1 MNHEY, CDR2 SVGEGT. The CDR3 has 16 amino acids. CDR3 amino acids: CASTPYTASYNSPLRF. CDR3 sequence (DNA): TGTGCCAGCACTCCGTACACGGCCTCCTATAATTCACCCCTCCGCTTT.

A note on this clonotype: Since a much larger clone is just one base distant, this may be a read error. The chain links TRBV5-5 to TRBJ2-7; TRBD1 agrees at 10 bases. The CDR3 spans 15 residues. J gave up 4 bases and V 3 bases, and 7 bases lay outside the gene matches. Germline-derived CDR1 and CDR2 are SGHKS and YYEKEE (reference sequence). CDR3 DNA sequence: TGTGCCAGCAGCTCTGGGACAGGGGTAAGATACGAGCAGTACTTC. Its translation: CASSSGTGVRYEQYF.

As concerns this clonotype: It may be a read error: a sequence one base away is much more abundant. The rearrangement uses TRBV6-5 and TRBJ2-2, with a possible D match to TRBD2 (5 bases). Germline-derived CDR1 and CDR2 are MNHEY and SVGAGI. The CDR3 contains 15 residues. The CDR3 DNA follows: TGTGCCAGCAGTCCCGCGTTTTGGGGTAACGGGGAGCTGTTATTT. It is translated as CASSPAFWGNGELLF.

With regard to this clonotype: A read error may be the cause here, since a much bigger clone is one base away. Here the CDR3 reads CASSYIRQGDNSPLHF. The CDR3 region has the DNA TGTGCCAGCAGTTACATCAGACAGGGGGATAATTCACCCCTCCACTTT. The rearrangement joins TRBV6-5 to TRBJ1-6; TRBD1 matches at 9 bases. V lost 2 bases, J lost 5 bases, and 4 bases stayed unmatched. The CDR3 totals 16 residues. Germline loops: CDR1 MNHEY, CDR2 SVGAGI.

There are many counts of this clonotype. The gene calls are TRBV4-1 and TRBJ2-1; 7 bases are a match to TRBD1. Trimming took 2 bases from V and 8 from J; bases not matched to a gene: 15. This CDR3 has 17 residues. Germline values: CDR1 MGHRA, CDR2 YSYEKL. The DNA for the CDR3 is TGCGCCAGCAGCCAACAGTGGGGCAGGGGGTTGGGGTATGAGCAGTTCTTC. Amino acid sequence: CASSQQWGRGLGYEQFF.

This chain joins TRBV20-1 and TRBJ1-3; D not resolved. Trimming took off 5 bases at V and 0 bases at J, with 8 bases between the two ends. Germline V lookup: CDR1 DFQATT, CDR2 SNEGSKA (reference sequence). The CDR3 runs 13 residues. The CDR3 sequence: CSASSGSGNTIYF. Written as DNA, the CDR3 is TGCAGTGCTTCCAGTGGCTCTGGAAACACCATATATTTT.

The table lists this clonotype with a few counts. With a much larger clone just one base away, this may be a read error. The V and J genes are TRBV20-1 and TRBJ2-1, with 8 bases that match TRBD2. The CDR3 spans 13 residues. Germline assignment: CDR1 DFQATT and CDR2 SNEGSKA (reference sequence). The CDR3 reads CNAKVSGVDEQFF. The CDR3 bases are TGCAATGCCAAAGTTAGCGGGGTTGATGAGCAGTTCTTC.

There are many counts of this clonotype. The J gene is TRBJ2-1, the V gene TRBV4-2, with TRBD2 matching 8 bases. Trimming cost V 4 bases and J 4 bases; bases outside gene matches: 12. Germline values: CDR1 LGHNA, CDR2 YNFKEQ. The CDR3 is made up of 17 amino acids. CDR3 loop: CASSRPRGSGSYNEQFF. Written as DNA, the CDR3 is TGTGCCAGCAGCCGTCCAAGGGGGAGCGGGAGTTACAATGAGCAGTTCTTC.

As to this clonotype: This clone may be a read error of a much larger clone one base away. The chain employs TRBV6-1 and TRBJ2-5, with D tentatively TRBD1 (6 bases). The CDR3 spans 14 residues. Deletions cut 1 base from V and 9 bases from J, with 15 bases between. In germline, CDR1 is MNHNS, CDR2 SASEGT. CDR3 DNA: TGTGCCAGCAGTGAAGAGTGGGCTCAGGGGTCCCAGTACTTC. Amino acids: CASSEEWAQGSQYF.

This clonotype is a singleton in its sample. Without the conserved terminal phenylalanine or tryptophan, this CDR3 likely stems from a read error. It is unclear where the CDR3 begins or ends on the DNA, so no DNA is shown, and the CDR3 is as TCRdb lists it. The chain links TRBV28 to TRBJ1-4. Germline V lookup: CDR1 MDHEN, CDR2 SYDVKM. The length of the CDR3 is 13 amino acids, counting both ends. CDR3 amino acids: CASRRFTNEKLLS.

The rearrangement uses TRBV7-2 and TRBJ2-7; no reliable D call. V was pared by 1 base and J by 7 bases, with 11 bases between. The CDR3 has 13 amino acids. The germline gives CDR1 SGHTA, CDR2 FQGNSA. The CDR3 loop is CASSLVSAGEQYF. The CDR3 DNA sequence: TGTGCCAGCAGCTTAGTGTCAGCTGGGGAGCAGTACTTC.

This clonotype was seen only once. This rearrangement joins TRBV11-2 to TRBJ2-5; D is perhaps TRBD1 (5 bases). The CDR3 is 14 amino acids. The V gene lost 1 base and the J gene lost 5 bases, with 11 bases spanning the gap. CDR1 is SGHAT and CDR2 is FQNNGV in the germline V gene. The CDR3 DNA follows: TGTGCCAGCAGCTTAGGCAGGGCGTACGAGACCCAGTACTTC. It translates to CASSLGRAYETQYF. The full variable domain, its missing parts supplied by reference TRBV11-2 and TRBJ2-5, is EAGVAQSPRYKIIEKRQSVAFWCNPISGHATLYWYQQILGQGPKLLIQFQNNGVVDDSQLPKDRFSAERLKGVDSTLKIQPAKLEDSAVYLCASSLGRAYETQYFGPGTRLLVL.

Regarding this clonotype: A much larger clone differs by one base, so this may be a read error. V and J are TRBV6-2 or TRBV6-3 and TRBJ1-5, with 7 bases that match TRBD1. Germline CDR1 MNHEY, CDR2 SVGEGT. The trim removed 2 bases at V and 1 base at J, leaving 2 bases unmatched. The CDR3 sequence is 15 residues long. As DNA, the CDR3 is TGTGCCAGCAGTTACCTGACAGGGAGCAATCAGCCCCAGCATTTT. It yields the protein CASSYLTGSNQPQHF.

The V gene is TRBV6-5, the J gene TRBJ2-2; D is perhaps TRBD1 (6 bases). Deletions cut 4 bases from V and 1 base from J, with 10 bases between. This CDR3 is 15 amino acids long. Germline V gene lookup returns CDR1 MNHEY and CDR2 SVGAGI. Here the CDR3 DNA reads TGTGCCAGCAGTTCTCCGGGACAGAACACCGGGGAGCTGTTTTTT. Translation gives CASSSPGQNTGELFF.

This clonotype came up a few times. The chain has TRBV5-1 and TRBJ2-5, with a possible D match to TRBD2 (5 bases). The CDR3 runs to 14 residues. Germline V gives CDR1 SGHRS, CDR2 YFSETQ. Trimming took 2 bases from V and 10 from J, leaving 18 bases between them. CDR3 amino acids: CASSFVGMSEDQYF. DNA of the CDR3: TGCGCCAGCAGCTTTGTCGGGATGAGTGAGGACCAGTACTTC.

In DNA form, the CDR3 reads TGTGCCATCAGTGAGAACGGGGTCTATGAGCAGTTCTTC. Its protein is CAISENGVYEQFF. The genes are TRBV10-3 and TRBJ2-1, with D perhaps matching TRBD2 (5 bases). This CDR3 is built from 13 residues. Trimming left V 2 bases short and J 8 bases short, with 10 bases between. The germline gives CDR1 ENHRY, CDR2 SYGVKD.

J is TRBJ2-7 and V is TRBV12-3 or TRBV12-4; D might be TRBD1 or TRBD2, each matching 5 bases. Trimming left V 0 bases short and J 12 bases short, with 21 bases between. The CDR3 extends over 15 amino acids. The CDR3 here is CASSLAWDRYGLRYF. CDR3 in DNA: TGTGCCAGCAGTTTAGCGTGGGACCGCTATGGGTTGCGGTACTTC.

The chain employs TRBV20-1 and TRBJ1-2; D possibly corresponds to TRBD1 (5 bases). The CDR3 extends over 14 amino acids. Germline V gene lookup returns CDR1 DFQATT and CDR2 SNEGSKA (reference sequence). The V end was cut by 3 bases, the J end by 7 bases, with 18 bases between. CDR3 protein: CSARGSDMDGGYTF. In DNA form, the CDR3 reads TGCAGTGCTAGGGGGTCGGACATGGACGGTGGCTACACCTTC.